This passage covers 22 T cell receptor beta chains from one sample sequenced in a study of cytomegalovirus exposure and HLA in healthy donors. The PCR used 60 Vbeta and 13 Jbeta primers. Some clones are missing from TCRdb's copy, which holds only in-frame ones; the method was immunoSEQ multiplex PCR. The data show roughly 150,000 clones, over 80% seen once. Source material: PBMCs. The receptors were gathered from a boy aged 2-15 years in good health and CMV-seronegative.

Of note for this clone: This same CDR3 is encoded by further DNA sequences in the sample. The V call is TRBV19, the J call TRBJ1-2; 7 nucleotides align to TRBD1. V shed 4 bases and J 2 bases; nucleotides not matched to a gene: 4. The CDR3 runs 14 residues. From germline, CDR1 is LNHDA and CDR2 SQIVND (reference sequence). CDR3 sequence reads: CASSTRQGNYGYTF. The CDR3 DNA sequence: TGTGCCAGTAGTACCCGACAGGGAAACTATGGCTACACCTTC.

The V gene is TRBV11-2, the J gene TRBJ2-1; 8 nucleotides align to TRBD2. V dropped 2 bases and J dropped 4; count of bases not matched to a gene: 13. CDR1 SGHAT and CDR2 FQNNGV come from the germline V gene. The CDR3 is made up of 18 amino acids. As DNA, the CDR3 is TGTGCCAGCAGCTTACGGAGTGGCGGGGGGCCGTTTTACAATGAGCAGTTCTTC. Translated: CASSLRSGGGPFYNEQFF.

The CDR3 DNA is TGTGCCAGCAGCCCAGGTTTGGGGGGGCAAGAGACCCAGTACTTC. It codes for CASSPGLGGQETQYF. The chain carries TRBV7-8 and TRBJ2-5, with 7 bases that match TRBD2. The CDR3 runs to 15 residues. V gave up 5 bases and J gave up 2 bases; unmatched junction bases: 8. Germline V CDR1 and CDR2: SGHVS, FQNEAQ.

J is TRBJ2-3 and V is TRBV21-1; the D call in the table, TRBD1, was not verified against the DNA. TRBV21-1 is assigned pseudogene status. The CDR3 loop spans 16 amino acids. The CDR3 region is CASSTRDRGATDAQYF. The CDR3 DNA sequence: TGTGCCAGCAGCACCCGGGACAGGGGGGCCACAGATGCGCAGTATTTT.

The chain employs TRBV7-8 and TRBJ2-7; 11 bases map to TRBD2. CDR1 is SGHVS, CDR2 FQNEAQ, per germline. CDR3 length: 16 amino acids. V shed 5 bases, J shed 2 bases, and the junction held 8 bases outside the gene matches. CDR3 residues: CASSLSRLAGPYEQYF. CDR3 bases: TGTGCCAGCAGCCTCAGCCGACTAGCGGGACCCTACGAGCAGTACTTC.

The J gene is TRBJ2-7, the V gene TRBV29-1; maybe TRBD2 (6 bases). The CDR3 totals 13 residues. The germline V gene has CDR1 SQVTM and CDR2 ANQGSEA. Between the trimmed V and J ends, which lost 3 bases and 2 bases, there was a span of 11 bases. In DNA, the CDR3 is TGCAGCGTTGAGATCGGGGAGGCCTACGAGCAGTACTTC. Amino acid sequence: CSVEIGEAYEQYF.

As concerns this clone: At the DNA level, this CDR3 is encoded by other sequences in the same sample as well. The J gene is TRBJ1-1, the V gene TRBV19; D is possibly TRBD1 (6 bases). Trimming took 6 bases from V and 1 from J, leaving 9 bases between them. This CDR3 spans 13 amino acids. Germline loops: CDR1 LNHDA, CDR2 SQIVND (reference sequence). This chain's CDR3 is CASRDRRNTEAFF. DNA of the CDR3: TGTGCCAGTAGAGACAGGAGGAACACTGAAGCTTTCTTT.

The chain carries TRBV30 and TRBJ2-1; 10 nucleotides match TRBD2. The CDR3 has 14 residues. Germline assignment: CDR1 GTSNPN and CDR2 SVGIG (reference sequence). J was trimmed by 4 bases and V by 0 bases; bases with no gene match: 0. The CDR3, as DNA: TGTGCCTGGAGTGTACTAGCGGGGTACAATGAGCAGTTCTTC. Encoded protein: CAWSVLAGYNEQFF.

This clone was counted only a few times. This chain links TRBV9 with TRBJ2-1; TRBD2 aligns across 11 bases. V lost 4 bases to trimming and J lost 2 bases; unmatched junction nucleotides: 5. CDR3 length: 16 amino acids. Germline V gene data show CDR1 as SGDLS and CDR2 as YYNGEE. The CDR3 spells CASSISGGAAYNEQFF. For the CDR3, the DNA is TGTGCCAGCAGCATTAGCGGGGGGGCTGCCTACAATGAGCAGTTCTTC.

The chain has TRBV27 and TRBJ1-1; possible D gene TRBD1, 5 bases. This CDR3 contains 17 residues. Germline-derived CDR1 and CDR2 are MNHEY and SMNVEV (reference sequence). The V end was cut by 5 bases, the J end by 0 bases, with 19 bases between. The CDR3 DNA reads TGTGCCAGCAGTCGTTGGAGGGGATGGGATTTGAACACTGAAGCTTTCTTT. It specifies CASSRWRGWDLNTEAFF.

CDR3 in DNA: TGTGCCATGAGGCCGGGACAGCCGTTCTATGGCTACACCTTC. Translation gives CAMRPGQPFYGYTF. The chain recombines TRBV10-3 with TRBJ1-2; 7 positions agree with TRBD1. CDR3 length: 14 residues. The V and J ends lost 9 bases and 4 bases, in that order; junction bases with no gene match: 11. Germline loops: CDR1 ENHRY, CDR2 SYGVKD.

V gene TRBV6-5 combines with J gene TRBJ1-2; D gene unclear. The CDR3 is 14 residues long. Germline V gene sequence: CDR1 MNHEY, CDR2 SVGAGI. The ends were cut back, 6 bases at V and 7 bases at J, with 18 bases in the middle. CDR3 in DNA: TGTGCCAGCAGAGGGAGGCGGCTTGTAGGTGGCTACACCTTC. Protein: CASRGRRLVGGYTF.

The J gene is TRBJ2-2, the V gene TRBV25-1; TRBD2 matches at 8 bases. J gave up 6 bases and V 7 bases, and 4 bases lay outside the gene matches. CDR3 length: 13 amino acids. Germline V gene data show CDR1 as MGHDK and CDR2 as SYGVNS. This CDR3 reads CASNPGGAGELFF. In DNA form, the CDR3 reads TGTGCCAGCAACCCCGGGGGGGCCGGGGAGCTGTTTTTT.

CDR3 in amino acids: CASSLGTGTYEQYF. The CDR3 nucleotides read TGTGCCAGCAGCTTGGGGACGGGAACCTACGAGCAGTACTTC. The chain uses TRBV5-4 and TRBJ2-7, with D possibly matching TRBD2 (5 bases). The CDR3 is 14 amino acids. Trimming pared 0 bases from V and 2 bases from J, leaving 9 bases between. The germline V gene encodes CDR1 SGHNT and CDR2 YYREEE (reference sequence).

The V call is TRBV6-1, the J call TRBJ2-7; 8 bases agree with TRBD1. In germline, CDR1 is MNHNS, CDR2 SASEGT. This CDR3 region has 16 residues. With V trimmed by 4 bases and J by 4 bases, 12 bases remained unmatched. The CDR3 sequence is CASSGERTGLRYEQYF. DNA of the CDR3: TGTGCCAGCAGTGGAGAGAGGACAGGGCTTCGGTACGAGCAGTACTTC.

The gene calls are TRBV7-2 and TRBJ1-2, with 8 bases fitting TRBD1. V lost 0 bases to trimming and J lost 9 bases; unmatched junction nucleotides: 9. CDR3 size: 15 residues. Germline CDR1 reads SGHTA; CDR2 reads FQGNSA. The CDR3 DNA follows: TGTGCCAGCAGCTTAGCGCGGAACCAGGGGGCTCGCTACACCTTC. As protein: CASSLARNQGARYTF.

CDR3 nucleotide sequence: TGTGCTAGTGGTTTGGTACTTAGCGGGAGATACGAGCAGTACTTC. It codes for CASGLVLSGRYEQYF. The rearrangement uses TRBV12-5 and TRBJ2-7, with 9 bases lining up with TRBD2. This CDR3 has 15 amino acids. Trimming removed 0 bases from V and 4 bases from J; junction bases left unmatched: 4. CDR1 LGHNT and CDR2 FRNRAP come from the germline V gene.

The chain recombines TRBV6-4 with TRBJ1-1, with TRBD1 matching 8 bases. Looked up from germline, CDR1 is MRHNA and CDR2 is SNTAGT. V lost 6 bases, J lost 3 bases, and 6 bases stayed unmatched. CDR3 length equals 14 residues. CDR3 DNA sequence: TGTGCCAGCAGACTCAGGGGGCCGGACACTGAAGCTTTCTTT. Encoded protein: CASRLRGPDTEAFF.

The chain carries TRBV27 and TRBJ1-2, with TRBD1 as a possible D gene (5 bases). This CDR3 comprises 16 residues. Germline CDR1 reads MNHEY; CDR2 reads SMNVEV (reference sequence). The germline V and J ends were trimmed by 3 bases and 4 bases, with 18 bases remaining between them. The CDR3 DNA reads TGTGCCAGCAGTTTTTTGGGGGTCGGGAGGAGCTATGGCTACACCTTC. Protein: CASSFLGVGRSYGYTF.

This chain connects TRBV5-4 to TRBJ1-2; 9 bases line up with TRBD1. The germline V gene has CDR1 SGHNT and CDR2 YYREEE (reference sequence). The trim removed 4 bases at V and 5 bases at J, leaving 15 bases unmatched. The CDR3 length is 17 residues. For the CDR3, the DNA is TGTGCCAGCAGCCTCCGGGACAGGGAATTAAGACTATATGGCTACACCTTC. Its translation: CASSLRDRELRLYGYTF. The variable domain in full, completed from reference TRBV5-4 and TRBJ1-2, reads ETGVTQSPTHLIKTRGQQVTLRCSSQSGHNTVSWYQQALGQGPQFIFQYYREEENGRGNFPPRFSGLQFPNYSSELNVNALELDDSALYLCASSLRDRELRLYGYTFGSGTRLTVV.

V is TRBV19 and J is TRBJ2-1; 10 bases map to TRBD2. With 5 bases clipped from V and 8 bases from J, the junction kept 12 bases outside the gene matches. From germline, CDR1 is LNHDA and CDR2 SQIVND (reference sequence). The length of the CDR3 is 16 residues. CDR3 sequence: CASSLIGLAGADEQFF. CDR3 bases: TGTGCCAGTAGTCTCATTGGCCTAGCGGGAGCCGATGAGCAGTTCTTC.

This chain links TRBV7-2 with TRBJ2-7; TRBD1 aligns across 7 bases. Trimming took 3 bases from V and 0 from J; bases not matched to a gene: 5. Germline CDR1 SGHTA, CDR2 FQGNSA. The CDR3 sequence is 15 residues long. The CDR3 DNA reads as TGTGCCAGCAGCTTCCCCGGGACAGCCTCCTACGAGCAGTACTTC. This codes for CASSFPGTASYEQYF.